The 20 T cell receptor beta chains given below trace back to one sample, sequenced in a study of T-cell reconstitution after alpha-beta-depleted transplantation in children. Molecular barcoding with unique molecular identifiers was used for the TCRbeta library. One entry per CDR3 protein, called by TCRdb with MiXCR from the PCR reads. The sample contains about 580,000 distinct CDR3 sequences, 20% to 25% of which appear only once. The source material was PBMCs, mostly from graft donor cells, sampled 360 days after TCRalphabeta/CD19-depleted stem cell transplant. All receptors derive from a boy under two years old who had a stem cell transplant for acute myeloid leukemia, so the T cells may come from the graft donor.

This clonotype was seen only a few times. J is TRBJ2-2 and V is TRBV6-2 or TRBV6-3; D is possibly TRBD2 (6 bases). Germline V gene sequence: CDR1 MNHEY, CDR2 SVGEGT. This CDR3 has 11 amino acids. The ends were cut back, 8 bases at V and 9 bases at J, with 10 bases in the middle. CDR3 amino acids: CASGGGRELFF. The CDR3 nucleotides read TGTGCCAGCGGAGGAGGGAGGGAGCTGTTTTTT.

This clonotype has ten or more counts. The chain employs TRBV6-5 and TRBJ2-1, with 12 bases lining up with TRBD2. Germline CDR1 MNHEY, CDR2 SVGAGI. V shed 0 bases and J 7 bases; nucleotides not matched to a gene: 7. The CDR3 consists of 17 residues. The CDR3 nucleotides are TGTGCCAGCAGTTACTCCTTGACTAGCGGGGGAAGAAATGAGCAGTTCTTC. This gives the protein CASSYSLTSGGRNEQFF.

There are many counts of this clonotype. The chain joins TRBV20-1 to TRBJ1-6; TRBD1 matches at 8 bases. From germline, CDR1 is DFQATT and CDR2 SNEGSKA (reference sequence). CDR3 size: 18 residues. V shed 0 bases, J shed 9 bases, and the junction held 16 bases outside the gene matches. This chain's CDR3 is CSARERGTGWRSGSPLHF. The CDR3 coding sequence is TGCAGTGCTAGAGAGCGGGGGACAGGTTGGCGATCGGGTTCACCCCTCCACTTT.

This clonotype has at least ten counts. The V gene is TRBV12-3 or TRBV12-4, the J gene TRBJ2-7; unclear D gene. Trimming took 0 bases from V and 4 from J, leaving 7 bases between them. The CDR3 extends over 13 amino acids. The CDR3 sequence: CASSLALVYEQYV. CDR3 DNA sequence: TGTGCCAGCAGTTTAGCCCTAGTATACGAGCAGTACGTC.

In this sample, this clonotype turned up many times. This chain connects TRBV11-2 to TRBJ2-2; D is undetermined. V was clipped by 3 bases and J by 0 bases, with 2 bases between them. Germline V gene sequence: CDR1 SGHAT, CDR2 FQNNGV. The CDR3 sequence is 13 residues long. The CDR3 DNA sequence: TGTGCCAGCAGCTTCGCGAACACCGGGGAGCTGTTTTTT. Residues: CASSFANTGELFF.

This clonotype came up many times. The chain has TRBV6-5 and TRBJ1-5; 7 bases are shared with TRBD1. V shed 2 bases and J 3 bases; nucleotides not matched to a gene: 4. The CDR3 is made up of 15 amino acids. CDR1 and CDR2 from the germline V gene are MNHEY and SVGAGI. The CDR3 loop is CASSYGQANNQPQHF. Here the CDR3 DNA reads TGTGCCAGCAGTTACGGACAGGCTAACAATCAGCCCCAGCATTTT.

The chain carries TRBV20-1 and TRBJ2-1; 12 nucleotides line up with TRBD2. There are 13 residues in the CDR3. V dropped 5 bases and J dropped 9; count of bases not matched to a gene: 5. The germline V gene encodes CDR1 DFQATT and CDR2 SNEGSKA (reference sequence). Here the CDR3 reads CSALAGGPAEQFF. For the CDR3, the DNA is TGCAGTGCTCTAGCGGGGGGGCCAGCTGAGCAGTTCTTC.

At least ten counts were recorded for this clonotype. The chain's CDR3 is CRARQDTNIQYF. Written as DNA, the CDR3 is TGCAGGGCTCGACAGGACACAAACATTCAGTACTTC. This chain links TRBV20-1 with TRBJ2-4; D possibly corresponds to TRBD1 (6 bases). This CDR3 comprises 12 residues. CDR1 is DFQATT and CDR2 is SNEGSKA in the germline V gene (reference sequence).

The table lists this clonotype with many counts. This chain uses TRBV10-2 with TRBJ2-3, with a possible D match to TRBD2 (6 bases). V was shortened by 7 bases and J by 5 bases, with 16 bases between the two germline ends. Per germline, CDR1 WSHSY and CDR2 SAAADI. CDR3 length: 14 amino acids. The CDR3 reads CASTGVGGRDTQYF. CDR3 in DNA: TGCGCCAGCACCGGAGTGGGGGGACGAGATACGCAGTATTTT.

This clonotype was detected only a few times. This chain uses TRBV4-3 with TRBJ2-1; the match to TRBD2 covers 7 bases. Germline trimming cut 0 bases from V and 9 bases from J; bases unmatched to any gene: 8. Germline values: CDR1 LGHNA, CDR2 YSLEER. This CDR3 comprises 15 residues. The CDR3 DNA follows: TGCGCCAGCAGCCAAGATAGGAGCGGGATCGGTGAGCAGTTCTTC. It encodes CASSQDRSGIGEQFF.

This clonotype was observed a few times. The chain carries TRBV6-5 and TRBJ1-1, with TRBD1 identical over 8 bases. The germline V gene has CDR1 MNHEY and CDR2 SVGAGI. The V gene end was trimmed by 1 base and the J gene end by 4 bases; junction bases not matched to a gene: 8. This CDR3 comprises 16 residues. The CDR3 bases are TGTGCCAGCAGTTACTTACGGACAGGGAAGGCCACTGAAGCTTTCTTT. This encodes CASSYLRTGKATEAFF.

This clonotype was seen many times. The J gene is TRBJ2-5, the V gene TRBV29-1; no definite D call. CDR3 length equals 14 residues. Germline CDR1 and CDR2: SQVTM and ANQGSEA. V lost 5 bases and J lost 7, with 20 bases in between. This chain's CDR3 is CSVWAMGSEGTQYF. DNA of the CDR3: TGCAGCGTTTGGGCTATGGGGTCTGAAGGGACCCAGTACTTC.

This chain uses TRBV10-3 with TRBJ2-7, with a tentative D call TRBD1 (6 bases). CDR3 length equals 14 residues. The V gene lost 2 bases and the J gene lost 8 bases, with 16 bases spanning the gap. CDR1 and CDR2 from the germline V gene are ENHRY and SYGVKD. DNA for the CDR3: TGTGCCATCAGTGAGCAGGGGCTGCCAAACAAGCAGTACTTC. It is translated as CAISEQGLPNKQYF.

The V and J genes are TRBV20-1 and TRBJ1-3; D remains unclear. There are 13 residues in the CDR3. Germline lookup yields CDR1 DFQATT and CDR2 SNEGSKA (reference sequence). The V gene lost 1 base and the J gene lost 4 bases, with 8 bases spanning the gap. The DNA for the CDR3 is TGCAGTGCTAGAGTGGGAATCGGAAACACCATATATTTT. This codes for CSARVGIGNTIYF.

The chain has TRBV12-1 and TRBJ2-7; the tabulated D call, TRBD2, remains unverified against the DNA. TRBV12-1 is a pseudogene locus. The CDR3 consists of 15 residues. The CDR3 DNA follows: TGTGCCAGCAGCTTCGGATTAGCGTCGACCTACGAGCAGTACGTC. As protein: CASSFGLASTYEQYV.

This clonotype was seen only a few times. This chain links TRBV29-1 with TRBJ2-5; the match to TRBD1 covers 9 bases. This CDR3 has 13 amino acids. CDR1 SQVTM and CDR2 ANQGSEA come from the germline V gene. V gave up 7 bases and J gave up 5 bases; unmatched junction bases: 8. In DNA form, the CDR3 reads TGCAGCGCACAACAGGGGGCTCGGGAGACCCAGTACTTC. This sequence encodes CSAQQGARETQYF.

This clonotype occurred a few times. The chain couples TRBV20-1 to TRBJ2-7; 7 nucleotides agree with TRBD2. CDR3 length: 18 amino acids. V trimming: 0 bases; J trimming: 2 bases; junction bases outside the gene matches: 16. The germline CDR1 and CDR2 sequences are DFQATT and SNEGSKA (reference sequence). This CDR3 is CSARDQGLEAGDPYEQYV. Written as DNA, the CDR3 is TGCAGTGCTAGAGATCAAGGGCTGGAGGCGGGGGACCCCTACGAGCAGTACGTC.

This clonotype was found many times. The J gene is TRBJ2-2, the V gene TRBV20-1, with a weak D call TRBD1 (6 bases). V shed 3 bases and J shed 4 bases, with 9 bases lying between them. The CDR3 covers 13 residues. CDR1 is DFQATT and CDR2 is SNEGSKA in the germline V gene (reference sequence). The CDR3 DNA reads TGCAGTGCTAGGCAGGGGAGCACCGGGGAGCTGTTTTTT. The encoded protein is CSARQGSTGELFF.

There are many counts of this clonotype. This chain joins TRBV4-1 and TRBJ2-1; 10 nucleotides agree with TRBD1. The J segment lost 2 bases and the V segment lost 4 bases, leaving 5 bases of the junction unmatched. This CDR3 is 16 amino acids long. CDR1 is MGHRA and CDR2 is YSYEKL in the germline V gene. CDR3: CASSPTGQGAYNEQFF. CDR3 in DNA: TGCGCCAGCAGCCCAACCGGACAGGGGGCCTACAATGAGCAGTTCTTC.

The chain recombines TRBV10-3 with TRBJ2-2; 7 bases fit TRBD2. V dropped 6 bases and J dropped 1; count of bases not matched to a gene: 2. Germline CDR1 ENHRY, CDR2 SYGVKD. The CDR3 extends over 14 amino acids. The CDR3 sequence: CAIRGRGNTGELFF. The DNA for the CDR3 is TGTGCCATCAGAGGGAGGGGGAACACCGGGGAGCTGTTTTTT.